A single sample gave rise to the 8 T cell receptor beta chains below, sequenced in a study of human T cells and chemical hapten exposure. TCRdb re-analysed the RACE reads in MiXCR, keeping a single row per CDR3 protein. The profile shows approximately 110,000 distinct CDR3 sequences, around 10% of them singletons. Indicated time point: patch test 1, 2 weeks after DPC sensitization. Regarding treatment: therapeutic diphenylcyclopropenone sensitization with weekly scalp DPC. The sample here was whole blood, taken in connection with sensitization to the hapten diphenylcyclopropenone (DPC). The source of these receptors is a woman between 35 and 50 years old with alopecia areata. Some clones in this sample may be carry-over from other donors' samples.

This sequence joins TRBV5-4 and TRBJ1-1; weak D call: TRBD1 (6 bases). Between the trimmed V and J ends, which lost 0 bases and 4 bases, there was a span of 13 bases. Germline V gene data show CDR1 as SGHNT and CDR2 as YYREEE (reference sequence). This CDR3 comprises 15 residues. Here the CDR3 reads CASSLGDTGRTEAFF. In DNA, the CDR3 is TGTGCCAGCAGCTTGGGAGATACAGGGCGCACTGAAGCTTTCTTT.

This rearrangement joins TRBV11-2 to TRBJ2-1; 9 positions match TRBD2. Germline assignment: CDR1 SGHAT and CDR2 FQNNGV. The CDR3 runs 17 residues. The J segment lost 8 bases and the V segment lost 5 bases, leaving 16 bases of the junction unmatched. The CDR3 protein is CASSPWLAGPVSDEQFF. In nucleotides, the CDR3 is TGTGCCAGCAGCCCTTGGCTAGCGGGACCGGTGTCGGATGAGCAGTTCTTC.

The chain uses TRBV25-1 and TRBJ2-5; TRBD1 matches 8 bases. This CDR3 has 16 amino acids. With 3 bases clipped from V and 2 bases from J, the junction kept 8 bases outside the gene matches. CDR1 and CDR2 from the germline V gene are MGHDK and SYGVNS. The CDR3 here is CASSEAWTGLQETQYF. In DNA, the CDR3 is TGTGCCAGCAGTGAGGCGTGGACAGGGCTACAAGAGACCCAGTACTTC.

This clonotype was detected only a few times. One end of the junction varies from germline; a read error may be responsible. V usage is TRBV7-9 and J usage is TRBJ2-3; no clear D. The V gene's germline CDR1 is SEHNR and CDR2 FQNEAQ (reference sequence). The CDR3 runs to 9 residues. CDR3 residues: CASDNRWNF. CDR3 DNA: TGTGCCAGCGATAATCGATGGAATTTT.

The chain recombines TRBV20-1 with TRBJ2-4; possible D gene TRBD2, 5 bases. Trimming shortened V by 3 bases and J by 0 bases, and 9 bases separated the two germline ends. Germline V gives CDR1 DFQATT, CDR2 SNEGSKA (reference sequence). The CDR3 runs to 14 residues. The CDR3 coding sequence is TGCAGTGCTAGTTTAGGACTAGCCAAAAACATTCAGTACTTC. Protein: CSASLGLAKNIQYF.

This clonotype was counted between two and nine times. The rearrangement uses TRBV7-9 and TRBJ2-7; 12 bases match TRBD1. Germline trimming cut 7 bases from V and 6 bases from J; bases unmatched to any gene: 7. This CDR3 spans 14 amino acids. Per germline, CDR1 SEHNR and CDR2 FQNEAQ (reference sequence). CDR3 sequence reads: CASNSGTGGFEQYF. DNA of the CDR3: TGTGCCAGCAACTCCGGGACAGGGGGCTTCGAGCAGTACTTC.

The chain recombines TRBV11-2 with TRBJ2-1; weak D call: TRBD2 (6 bases). V was cut by 8 bases and J by 3 bases, with 17 bases left in between. The CDR3 loop spans 15 amino acids. CDR1 and CDR2 from the germline V gene are SGHAT and FQNNGV. The DNA of the CDR3 is TGTGCCAGCTCCATGGGGAGGACGGGCTACAATGAGCAGTTCTTC. Translating gives CASSMGRTGYNEQFF.

The genes are TRBV5-4 and TRBJ2-7, with 7 bases that match TRBD1. The CDR3 loop spans 13 amino acids. Germline CDR1 is SGHNT and CDR2 is YYREEE (reference sequence). The J segment lost 3 bases and the V segment lost 5 bases, leaving 5 bases of the junction unmatched. CDR3 residues: CASRNPGGYEQYF. For the CDR3, the DNA is TGTGCCAGCAGGAACCCAGGGGGCTACGAGCAGTACTTC.